These 9 T cell receptor beta chains originate from one sample sequenced in a study of human T cells and chemical hapten exposure. Time point given: patch test 2, 6 weeks after DPC sensitization. Treatment reported: therapeutic diphenylcyclopropenone sensitization with weekly scalp DPC. In TCRdb, the RACE reads were re-called with MiXCR into one record per CDR3 protein. Of over 100,000 distinct CDR3 sequences in the sample, roughly a tenth were seen once. Sequences were derived from whole blood, sampled in connection with sensitization to the hapten diphenylcyclopropenone (DPC). The source of these receptors is a woman aged 40 to 50 with alopecia areata. Some clones in this sample may be carry-over from other donors' samples.

This clonotype has at least ten counts. V gene TRBV25-1 combines with J gene TRBJ2-3; D may be TRBD2 (5 bases). Trimming pared 2 bases from V and 5 bases from J, leaving 8 bases between. CDR3 length equals 13 residues. Germline CDR1 and CDR2: MGHDK and SYGVNS. CDR3 loop: CASSERERDTQYF. The CDR3 nucleotides read TGTGCCAGCAGTGAAAGGGAGAGAGATACGCAGTATTTT.

This clonotype was recorded at least ten times. This chain links TRBV5-1 with TRBJ2-3; tentatively, D is TRBD2 (6 bases). Trimming left V 3 bases short and J 1 base short, with 9 bases between. The V gene's germline CDR1 is SGHRS and CDR2 YFSETQ. This CDR3 is built from 14 residues. The CDR3 DNA reads TGCGCCAGCAGCTCTGGCGGGGGCACAGATACGCAGTATTTT. This encodes CASSSGGGTDTQYF. The variable domain in full, completed from reference TRBV5-1 and TRBJ2-3, reads KAGVTQTPRYLIKTRGQQVTLSCSPISGHRSVSWYQQTPGQGLQFLFEYFSETQRNKGNFPGRFSGRQFSNSRSEMNVSTLELGDSALYLCASSSGGGTDTQYFGPGTRLTVL.

This clonotype was counted at least ten times. The genes are TRBV12-3 or TRBV12-4 and TRBJ1-1; D not resolved. V lost 2 bases and J 0 bases, leaving 4 bases between the germline ends. The CDR3 consists of 13 residues. The chain's CDR3 is CASSLWMNTEAFF. The CDR3 region has the DNA TGTGCCAGCAGTTTATGGATGAACACTGAAGCTTTCTTT.

The sample holds many counts of this clonotype. The chain carries TRBV12-3 or TRBV12-4 and TRBJ1-1; perhaps TRBD1 as D (5 bases). The CDR3 is 13 amino acids. V was shortened by 3 bases and J by 4 bases, with 9 bases between the two germline ends. Here the CDR3 reads CASSFGGTTEAFF. CDR3 nucleotide sequence: TGTGCCAGCAGTTTCGGGGGAACCACTGAAGCTTTCTTT.

The rearrangement joins TRBV6-6 to TRBJ2-5; D may be TRBD1 or TRBD2 (5 bases each). Trimming left V 4 bases short and J 0 bases short, with 12 bases between. This CDR3 region has 15 residues. The germline CDR1 and CDR2 sequences are MNHNY and SVGAGI (reference sequence). CDR3 coding DNA: TGTGCCAGCAGTTCGAGGGGTCCGAACCAAGAGACCCAGTACTTC. It encodes CASSSRGPNQETQYF.

This clonotype was seen at least ten times. The V call is TRBV3-1, the J call TRBJ2-1; 7 bases match TRBD2. The junction had 6 bases not matched to a gene; V was cut back by 4 bases and J by 6 bases. CDR1 is LGHDT and CDR2 is YNNKEL in the germline V gene (reference sequence). This CDR3 spans 14 amino acids. For the CDR3, the DNA is TGTGCCAGCAGCCGGGCCCTAGCGGTCAATGAGCAGTTCTTC. The encoded protein is CASSRALAVNEQFF.

This clonotype was seen a few times. J is TRBJ2-2 and V is TRBV5-4; no reliable D call. The CDR3 spans 13 residues. V was trimmed by 0 bases and J by 6 bases, leaving 6 bases between them. The V gene's germline CDR1 is SGHNT and CDR2 YYREEE (reference sequence). The CDR3 sequence: CASSLDGAGELFF. The CDR3 nucleotides are TGTGCCAGCAGCTTGGATGGGGCCGGGGAGCTGTTTTTT.

This clonotype was recorded a few times. This chain connects TRBV6-6 to TRBJ2-3, with TRBD2 matching over 10 bases. Looked up from germline, CDR1 is MNHNY and CDR2 is SVGAGI (reference sequence). The trim removed 9 bases at V and 6 bases at J, leaving 9 bases unmatched. CDR3 length equals 14 residues. Written as DNA, the CDR3 is TGTGCCAGTTCCTCTAGCGGGGGAAGGGATACGCAGTATTTT. Protein sequence: CASSSSGGRDTQYF.

V gene TRBV5-6 combines with J gene TRBJ2-3; D is possibly TRBD2 (7 bases). This CDR3 contains 17 residues. V lost 6 bases, J lost 5 bases, and 25 bases lay in between. CDR1 is SGHDT and CDR2 is YYEEEE in the germline V gene. The CDR3: CASTPLGGAGSIDTQYF. In DNA form, the CDR3 reads TGTGCCAGCACCCCCTTGGGGGGGGCAGGGTCGATAGATACGCAGTATTTT.